This T cell receptor (beta chain) was captured by sequencing in a study of blood T cell repertoires in COVID-19. The CDR3 covers 14 residues. Germline values: CDR1 SGHRS, CDR2 YFSETQ. V shed 2 bases and J 3 bases; nucleotides not matched to a gene: 5. As processed by the authors: Estimation of nucleated cell counts was performed using reference gene primer amplification. Profiling relied on immunoSEQ multiplex PCR, and the TCRdb table lists in-frame clones only, not all of them. V and J calls and clone size are copied from that table; D and trimming were computed from the DNA. The sample shows 300,000 to 400,000 clones, about 86% of them seen only once. Residents of 24 US areas, aged about 18 to 89 years, made up the participants.

The sequence came from a woman between 40 and 50 years old with acute COVID-19. The rearrangement joins TRBV5-1 to TRBJ2-7; 7 bases fit TRBD2. Sample: PBMCs or T cells enriched from blood (not recorded which). The DNA for the CDR3 is TGCGCCAGCAGCTTCTCTAGCGGAAACTACGAGCAGTACTTC. This translates into CASSFSSGNYEQYF.